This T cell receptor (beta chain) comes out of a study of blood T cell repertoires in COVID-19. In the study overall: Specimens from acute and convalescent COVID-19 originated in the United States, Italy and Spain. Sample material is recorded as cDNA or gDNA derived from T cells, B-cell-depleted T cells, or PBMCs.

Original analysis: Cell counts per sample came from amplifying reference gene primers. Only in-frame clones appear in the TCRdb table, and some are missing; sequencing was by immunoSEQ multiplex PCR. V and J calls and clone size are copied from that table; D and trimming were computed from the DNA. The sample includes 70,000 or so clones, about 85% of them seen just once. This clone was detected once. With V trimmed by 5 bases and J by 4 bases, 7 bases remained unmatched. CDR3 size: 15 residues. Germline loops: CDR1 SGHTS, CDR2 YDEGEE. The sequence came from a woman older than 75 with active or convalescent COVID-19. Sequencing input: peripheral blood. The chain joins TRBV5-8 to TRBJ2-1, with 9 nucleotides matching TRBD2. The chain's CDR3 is CASSQGLAVYNEQFF. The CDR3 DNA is TGTGCCAGCAGTCAGGGACTAGCAGTATACAATGAGCAGTTCTTC. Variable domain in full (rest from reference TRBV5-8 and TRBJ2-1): EAGVTQSPTHLIKTRGQQATLRCSPISGHTSVYWYQQALGLGLQFLLWYDEGEERNRGNFPPRFSGRQFPNYSSELNVNALELEDSALYLCASSQGLAVYNEQFFGPGTRLTVL.